Listed here are 27 T cell receptor beta chains from one sample, sequenced in a study of T cell changes during pregnancy in multiple sclerosis. Data came from immunoSEQ multiplex PCR; TCRdb stores just in-frame clones and leaves some out. The table records tens of thousands of clones, roughly 87% of them present only once. Here the sequenced sample was peripheral blood, taken in the first trimester of pregnancy. These receptors were taken from a female donor with multiple sclerosis, enrolled in a pregnancy study.

This clone appeared once. The chain joins TRBV6-4 to TRBJ2-5; TRBD1 is a possible D gene (6 bases). The V gene lost 5 bases and the J gene lost 5 bases, with 12 bases spanning the gap. This CDR3 is 13 amino acids long. Germline V CDR1 and CDR2: MRHNA, SNTAGT. The CDR3 loop is CASSQTGRETQYF. The CDR3 nucleotides are TGTGCCAGCAGTCAGACAGGTCGGGAGACCCAGTACTTC.

The chain employs TRBV5-1 and TRBJ1-2; D uncertain. Germline V CDR1 and CDR2: SGHRS, YFSETQ. Between the trimmed V and J ends, which lost 6 bases and 3 bases, there was a span of 12 bases. The CDR3 loop spans 13 amino acids. The CDR3 DNA reads as TGCGCCAGCACGCTCCCCGGGGACTATGGCTACACCTTC. Encoded protein: CASTLPGDYGYTF.

DNA of the CDR3: TGTGCCAGTCATGGGGCGGGGGCTTCCACTGAAGCTTTCTTT. Translating it yields CASHGAGASTEAFF. V is TRBV19 and J is TRBJ1-1; a possible D gene is TRBD1 (6 bases). V shed 8 bases and J shed 4 bases, with 17 bases lying between them. The V gene's germline CDR1 is LNHDA and CDR2 SQIVND (reference sequence). The CDR3 totals 14 residues. The whole variable domain, remainder taken from reference TRBV19 and TRBJ1-1, is DGGITQSPKYLFRKEGQNVTLSCEQNLNHDAMYWYRQDPGQGLRLIYYSQIVNDFQKGDIAEGYSVSREKKESFPLTVTSAQKNPTAFYLCASHGAGASTEAFFGQGTRLTVV.

This clone was observed once. The rearrangement links TRBV19 to TRBJ2-7; 12 bases are shared with TRBD2. CDR3 size: 16 residues. V shed 7 bases, J shed 6 bases, and the junction held 13 bases outside the gene matches. In germline, CDR1 is LNHDA, CDR2 SQIVND (reference sequence). The CDR3 coding sequence is TGTGCCAGTACTTCTAGCGGGAGGGATCTTTCCGGCGAGCAGTACTTC. It specifies CASTSSGRDLSGEQYF.

V and J are TRBV7-9 and TRBJ1-1; D ambiguous. The germline CDR1 and CDR2 sequences are SEHNR and FQNEAQ (reference sequence). The CDR3 runs to 13 residues. Trimming took 5 bases from V and 0 from J, leaving 7 bases between them. The CDR3 DNA is TGTGCCAGCAGCCACAGCCTGAACACTGAAGCTTTCTTT. This encodes CASSHSLNTEAFF.

The chain links TRBV6-6 to TRBJ2-7; TRBD2 might be the D (7 bases). This CDR3 contains 15 residues. Germline V gene sequence: CDR1 MNHNY, CDR2 SVGAGI (reference sequence). The V end was cut by 3 bases, the J end by 4 bases, with 16 bases between. CDR3 nucleotide sequence: TGTGCCAGCAGTTATGGTTCGGGGGGCGCGTACGAGCAGTACTTC. Translating it yields CASSYGSGGAYEQYF.

The chain has TRBV12-5 and TRBJ2-7, with 7 bases fitting TRBD1. The CDR3 is made up of 13 amino acids. V was clipped by 1 base and J by 3 bases; unmatched bases: 0. Looked up from germline, CDR1 is LGHNT and CDR2 is FRNRAP. The CDR3 region has the DNA TGTGCTAGTGGTTTGGGGACAGGCTACGAGCAGTACTTC. Translated: CASGLGTGYEQYF.

The rearrangement links TRBV7-8 to TRBJ1-2; 7 nucleotides match TRBD1. Germline CDR1 SGHVS, CDR2 FQNEAQ. CDR3 length: 16 amino acids. The trim removed 1 base at V and 4 bases at J, leaving 9 bases unmatched. The CDR3 DNA follows: TGTGCCAGCAGCTTAGTCGGGGGACAGCTTGCCTATGGCTACACCTTC. Its translation is CASSLVGGQLAYGYTF.

The J gene is TRBJ2-1, the V gene TRBV5-6; TRBD2 aligns across 10 bases. Germline lookup yields CDR1 SGHDT and CDR2 YYEEEE. The V and J ends lost 6 bases and 9 bases, in that order; junction bases with no gene match: 18. This CDR3 region has 17 residues. The CDR3 loop is CASIKRSSGTSVGEQFF. The CDR3, as DNA: TGTGCCAGCATCAAACGATCCTCCGGGACTAGCGTAGGTGAGCAGTTCTTC.

The V gene is TRBV5-8, the J gene TRBJ2-1, with 8 bases identical to TRBD1. Trimming took 2 bases from V and 6 from J; bases not matched to a gene: 13. There are 17 residues in the CDR3. The germline gives CDR1 SGHTS, CDR2 YDEGEE. This CDR3 reads CASSLGTGDGIGNEQFF. CDR3 in DNA: TGTGCCAGCAGCTTAGGGACAGGAGATGGCATCGGCAATGAGCAGTTCTTC.

This chain uses TRBV5-5 with TRBJ2-6, with 9 bases fitting TRBD1. CDR1 and CDR2 (germline): SGHKS, YYEKEE (reference sequence). V lost 4 bases to trimming and J lost 0 bases; unmatched junction nucleotides: 11. There are 19 residues in the CDR3. CDR3 DNA sequence: TGTGCCAGCAGCATCCCCGGGACAGGGCCGTTCTCTGGGGCCAACGTCCTGACTTTC. Its translation: CASSIPGTGPFSGANVLTF.

This clone was observed a single time. The J gene is TRBJ2-1, the V gene TRBV7-2, with 11 bases fitting TRBD2. Trimming took 6 bases from V and 4 from J; bases not matched to a gene: 5. The CDR3 covers 15 residues. CDR1 SGHTA and CDR2 FQGNSA come from the germline V gene. DNA of the CDR3: TGTGCCAGCAGGCCCGGGACTAGCGGTTACAATGAGCAGTTCTTC. Translation gives CASRPGTSGYNEQFF.

This clone has a single count. The rearrangement joins TRBV2 to TRBJ2-1; 16 positions match TRBD2. Germline CDR1 SNHLY, CDR2 FYNNEI. V lost 4 bases and J lost 12; bases outside the gene matches: 15. CDR3 length: 18 amino acids. CDR3 bases: TGTGCCAGCAGTGCCCCTGGGACTAGCGGGAGGGCGGGGTTGTGGCAGTTCTTC. This encodes CASSAPGTSGRAGLWQFF. Complete variable domain (other parts from reference TRBV2 and TRBJ2-1): EPEVTQTPSHQVTQMGQEVILRCVPISNHLYFYWYRQILGQKVEFLVSFYNNEISEKSEIFDDQFSVERPDGSNFTLKIRSTKLEDSAMYFCASSAPGTSGRAGLWQFFGPGTRLTVL.

The J gene is TRBJ2-3, the V gene TRBV9; D is possibly TRBD2 (5 bases). The CDR3 sequence is 16 residues long. Germline CDR1 reads SGDLS; CDR2 reads YYNGEE. V dropped 0 bases and J dropped 2 bases, with 13 bases sitting between them. In DNA form, the CDR3 reads TGTGCCAGCAGCGTAGTAAGTGGACTCCTCACAGATACGCAGTATTTT. Translation: CASSVVSGLLTDTQYF.

The chain recombines TRBV4-3 with TRBJ2-1; the D gene is possibly TRBD2 (5 bases). V was clipped by 4 bases and J by 7 bases, with 23 bases between them. CDR1 and CDR2 (germline): LGHNA, YSLEER. The CDR3 length is 17 residues. This CDR3 is CASSLGTGERILNEQFF. Written as DNA, the CDR3 is TGCGCCAGCAGCCTTGGTACCGGGGAGAGGATTTTGAATGAGCAGTTCTTC.

This chain links TRBV4-1 with TRBJ1-5, with 11 positions matching TRBD1. Losses at the gene ends were 0 bases for V and 4 bases for J; bases not matched to a gene: 5. The CDR3 totals 17 residues. From germline, CDR1 is MGHRA and CDR2 YSYEKL. The CDR3 region has the DNA TGCGCCAGCAGCCAAGAAGGGGGACAGGGGGGGAATCAGCCCCAGCATTTT. Translation: CASSQEGGQGGNQPQHF.

J is TRBJ2-2 and V is TRBV11-2; D unclear. Trimming took off 5 bases at V and 4 bases at J, with 14 bases between the two ends. The CDR3 spans 15 residues. Germline lookup yields CDR1 SGHAT and CDR2 FQNNGV. As DNA, the CDR3 is TGTGCCAGCAGCCTTAAACAGTACGGCACCGGGGAGCTGTTTTTT. It codes for CASSLKQYGTGELFF.

This chain connects TRBV5-4 to TRBJ2-7, with 7 bases matching TRBD1. J lost 5 bases, V lost 5 bases, and 10 bases had no gene match. The CDR3 runs 14 residues. The germline gives CDR1 SGHNT, CDR2 YYREEE (reference sequence). The CDR3 protein is CASSIPGQINEQYF. The CDR3 DNA follows: TGTGCCAGCAGTATCCCGGGACAGATCAACGAGCAGTACTTC.

The chain recombines TRBV2 with TRBJ1-3; 8 bases align to TRBD1. The CDR3 has 15 residues. Trimming removed 5 bases from V and 3 bases from J; junction bases left unmatched: 6. The germline V gene has CDR1 SNHLY and CDR2 FYNNEI. In DNA form, the CDR3 reads TGTGCCAGCAGTCAGCGGACAGGGAGTGGAAACACCATATATTTT. It translates to CASSQRTGSGNTIYF.

V usage is TRBV30 and J usage is TRBJ2-7; 8 bases align to TRBD2. This CDR3 is built from 16 residues. CDR1 is GTSNPN and CDR2 is SVGIG in the germline V gene (reference sequence). V lost 7 bases to trimming and J lost 2 bases; unmatched junction nucleotides: 16. CDR3: CASSIGLALRPYEQYF. As DNA, the CDR3 is TGTGCCTCCTCGATTGGACTAGCCCTTCGACCCTACGAGCAGTACTTC. The variable domain in full, with the rest retrieved from reference TRBV30 and TRBJ2-7, is SQTIHQWPATLVQPVGSPLSLECTVEGTSNPNLYWYRQAAGRGLQLLFYSVGIGQISSEVPQNLSASRPQDRQFILSSKKLLLSDSGFYLCASSIGLALRPYEQYFGPGTRLTVT.

The chain employs TRBV18 and TRBJ2-3; 7 bases align to TRBD1. Germline CDR1 and CDR2: KGHSH and LQKENI. The CDR3 extends over 13 amino acids. Trimming cost V 4 bases and J 5 bases; bases outside gene matches: 3. CDR3 sequence reads: CASSRYRGDTQYF. The CDR3 region has the DNA TGTGCCAGCTCACGGTACAGGGGAGATACGCAGTATTTT.

The V and J genes are TRBV18 and TRBJ2-7, with D possibly matching TRBD2 (5 bases). The germline gives CDR1 KGHSH, CDR2 LQKENI. Trimming removed 3 bases from V and 3 bases from J, with 12 bases in between. The CDR3 length is 14 residues. This CDR3 is CASSPGVGFYEQYF. As DNA, the CDR3 is TGTGCCAGCTCACCGGGAGTGGGGTTCTACGAGCAGTACTTC. Together with reference TRBV18 and TRBJ2-7, the CDR3 gives the full variable domain: NAGVMQNPRHLVRRRGQEARLRCSPMKGHSHVYWYRQLPEEGLKFMVYLQKENIIDESGMPKERFSAEFPKEGPSILRIQQVVRGDSAAYFCASSPGVGFYEQYFGPGTRLTVT.

The gene calls are TRBV28 and TRBJ1-1; D unresolved. V lost 7 bases and J lost 10, with 16 bases in between. The CDR3 is 12 amino acids. CDR1 and CDR2 (germline): MDHEN, SYDVKM. CDR3 bases: TGTGCCAGCACCCTCAGGCCGGGGAGAGCTTTCTTT. It yields the protein CASTLRPGRAFF.

The genes are TRBV19 and TRBJ2-1; 8 bases fit TRBD1. The CDR3 spans 15 residues. CDR1 and CDR2 from the germline V gene are LNHDA and SQIVND (reference sequence). With V trimmed by 6 bases and J by 1 base, 5 bases remained unmatched. DNA of the CDR3: TGTGCCAGTAGCAGGGGGCTGAGTTCCTACAATGAGCAGTTCTTC. Protein product: CASSRGLSSYNEQFF.

In its sample, this clone was seen once. The J gene is TRBJ2-3, the V gene TRBV30; 7 bases map to TRBD2. Trimming removed 6 bases from V and 5 bases from J; junction bases left unmatched: 8. CDR3 size: 13 residues. Germline assignment: CDR1 GTSNPN and CDR2 SVGIG (reference sequence). The CDR3: CACPLREGDTQYF. CDR3 bases: TGTGCCTGCCCTCTAAGGGAGGGAGATACGCAGTATTTT.

The chain carries TRBV19 and TRBJ2-7; 8 positions match TRBD2. The CDR3 has 16 amino acids. The germline V gene encodes CDR1 LNHDA and CDR2 SQIVND (reference sequence). V gave up 4 bases and J gave up 4 bases; unmatched junction bases: 12. CDR3 sequence reads: CASSKRGSGTDYEQYF. The DNA for the CDR3 is TGTGCCAGTAGTAAGCGGGGGTCGGGGACGGATTACGAGCAGTACTTC.

The gene calls are TRBV18 and TRBJ2-5; the D is unclear. V lost 0 bases, J lost 3 bases, and 5 bases lay in between. Germline CDR1 KGHSH, CDR2 LQKENI. The CDR3 runs 13 residues. CDR3: CASSPPGEETQYF. The CDR3 nucleotides read TGTGCCAGCTCACCACCCGGAGAAGAGACCCAGTACTTC. Together with reference TRBV18 and TRBJ2-5, the CDR3 gives the full variable domain: NAGVMQNPRHLVRRRGQEARLRCSPMKGHSHVYWYRQLPEEGLKFMVYLQKENIIDESGMPKERFSAEFPKEGPSILRIQQVVRGDSAAYFCASSPPGEETQYFGPGTRLLVL.